Listed here are 28 T cell receptor beta chains from one sample, sequenced in a study of metastatic and nonmetastatic thyroid tumors. No treatment had been given to any patient before thyroid surgery. Using MiXCR, TCRdb re-called clones from the PCR reads. The table records some 64,000 clones, just over 4% of them present only once. The source material was blood. The receptors derive from a female donor with papillary thyroid cancer or a benign thyroid nodule (not recorded which). Some clones in this sample may be carry-over from other donors' samples.

Worth noting for this clone: This may arise from a read error, as a much more abundant clone is one base away. This sequence joins TRBV10-3 and TRBJ2-7, with 7 positions matching TRBD1. The CDR3 length is 15 residues. Germline V gene sequence: CDR1 ENHRY, CDR2 SYGVKD. This CDR3 is CAIGESGQGAYEQYF. CDR3 DNA: TGTGCCATCGGTGAGTCTGGGCAGGGGGCCTACGAGCAGTACTTC.

This clone was counted ten times or more. V usage is TRBV7-9 and J usage is TRBJ1-3; TRBD1 agrees at 7 bases. The CDR3 consists of 17 residues. V was clipped by 1 base and J by 0 bases; unmatched bases: 6. In germline, CDR1 is SEHNR, CDR2 FQNEAQ (reference sequence). CDR3 bases: TGTGCCAGCAGCTTAGGACAGGGCGCGAGCTCTGGAAACACCATATATTTT. Residues: CASSLGQGASSGNTIYF.

This clone has ten or more counts. V gene TRBV7-3 combines with J gene TRBJ2-5; D remains unclear. Germline values: CDR1 SGHTA, CDR2 FQGTGA. This CDR3 contains 15 residues. With 1 base removed from V and 3 bases from J, the gap between germline ends came to 12 bases. CDR3: CASSLSGGREETQYF. The CDR3 DNA is TGTGCCAGCAGCTTAAGTGGTGGCAGAGAAGAGACCCAGTACTTC.

About this clone itself: A read error may explain this, as a much larger clone is one base away. This chain links TRBV29-1 with TRBJ2-5; TRBD2 matches at 10 bases. The CDR3 consists of 15 residues. Germline V CDR1 and CDR2: SQVTM, ANQGSEA. With 5 bases clipped from V and 2 bases from J, the junction kept 8 bases outside the gene matches. The CDR3 spells CSVSLQREGQETQYF. The CDR3 DNA reads TGCAGCGTTTCCCTACAGCGGGAGGGGCAAGAGACCCAGTACTTC.

This clone was found many times. The gene calls are TRBV6-1 and TRBJ2-7; D ambiguous. V was cut by 3 bases and J by 6 bases, with 12 bases left in between. This CDR3 has 13 amino acids. Germline CDR1 and CDR2: MNHNS and SASEGT. CDR3 DNA: TGTGCCAGCAGTGAGGCCCCCTGGGGCGAGCAGTACTTC. Translation: CASSEAPWGEQYF.

At least ten counts were recorded for this clone. The rearrangement joins TRBV3-1 to TRBJ1-6, with D tentatively TRBD1 (6 bases). The CDR3 spans 12 residues. CDR1 and CDR2 from the germline V gene are LGHDT and YNNKEL (reference sequence). Trimming removed 4 bases at V and 14 bases at J, with 12 bases between. This chain's CDR3 is CASSPGARSLHF. The CDR3 coding sequence is TGTGCCAGCAGCCCAGGGGCTAGGTCCCTCCACTTT.

This clone appeared many times. The chain employs TRBV29-1 and TRBJ2-7, with TRBD1 as a possible D gene (5 bases). V was cut by 8 bases and J by 5 bases, with 16 bases left in between. This CDR3 contains 12 residues. The V gene's germline CDR1 is SQVTM and CDR2 ANQGSEA. CDR3 sequence: CSFQGRPNEQYF. DNA of the CDR3: TGCAGCTTCCAGGGCCGACCCAACGAGCAGTACTTC.

At least ten counts were recorded for this clone. The V call is TRBV19, the J call TRBJ1-1; D call uncertain. Trimming stripped 7 bases from V and 2 bases from J, with 11 bases between. The germline V gene has CDR1 LNHDA and CDR2 SQIVND (reference sequence). This CDR3 is built from 13 residues. For the CDR3, the DNA is TGTGCCAGTATGGAGCAATATAACACTGAAGCTTTCTTT. It yields the protein CASMEQYNTEAFF.

This clone was seen repeatedly, ten times or more. This sequence joins TRBV20-1 and TRBJ2-7, with 7 bases that match TRBD2. The trim removed 0 bases at V and 3 bases at J, leaving 8 bases unmatched. The CDR3 length is 15 residues. The germline V gene has CDR1 DFQATT and CDR2 SNEGSKA (reference sequence). The CDR3 is CSAREGGTGFYEQYF. CDR3 coding DNA: TGCAGTGCTAGAGAGGGAGGGACGGGGTTCTACGAGCAGTACTTC.

V gene TRBV6-2 or TRBV6-3 combines with J gene TRBJ1-5, with D possibly TRBD1 on 5 matching bases. The CDR3 is 11 residues long. Trimming pared 9 bases from V and 11 bases from J, leaving 14 bases between. From germline, CDR1 is MNHEY and CDR2 SVGEGT. CDR3 coding DNA: TGTGCCAGAAGCACAGGCGAAACCCAGCATTTT. Translation gives CARSTGETQHF.

This clone was observed a few times. It may be a read error: a sequence one base away is much more abundant. The V call is TRBV5-1, the J call TRBJ2-1; weak D call: TRBD2 (6 bases). Trimming removed 3 bases at V and 5 bases at J, with 15 bases between. Germline V gene sequence: CDR1 SGHRS, CDR2 YFSETQ. The CDR3 has 15 amino acids. Written as DNA, the CDR3 is TGCGCCAGCAGCTCTCGACTAGAGGGAGACAATGAGCAGTTCTTC. Encoded protein: CASSSRLEGDNEQFF.

This clone was counted ten times or more. The chain combines TRBV14 with TRBJ2-7; 12 positions agree with TRBD1. CDR1 and CDR2 from the germline V gene are SGHDN and FVKESK. With V trimmed by 4 bases and J by 4 bases, 5 bases remained unmatched. The CDR3 spans 15 residues. DNA of the CDR3: TGTGCCAGCAGCCCAGGGACAGGGGGCACGTACGAGCAGTACTTC. Translating gives CASSPGTGGTYEQYF.

This clone was recorded a few times. The rearrangement links TRBV14 to TRBJ2-5; TRBD2 agrees at 7 bases. The V and J ends lost 0 bases and 8 bases, in that order; junction bases with no gene match: 9. CDR1 is SGHDN and CDR2 is FVKESK in the germline V gene. This CDR3 spans 15 amino acids. This CDR3 is CASSQEGRGTDTQYF. For the CDR3, the DNA is TGTGCCAGCAGCCAAGAGGGGCGGGGGACGGATACCCAGTACTTC.

The sample holds many counts of this clone. V gene TRBV7-9 combines with J gene TRBJ2-1, with 9 bases matching TRBD2. The CDR3 has 17 residues. Losses at the gene ends were 2 bases for V and 7 bases for J; bases not matched to a gene: 12. Germline CDR1 reads SEHNR; CDR2 reads FQNEAQ (reference sequence). DNA of the CDR3: TGTGCCAGCAGCTTAAATTTGTTGGGCGGGGGGGGGAATGAGCAGTTCTTC. Protein: CASSLNLLGGGGNEQFF.

The genes are TRBV6-5 and TRBJ2-1, with 10 bases identical to TRBD1. The CDR3 length is 15 residues. Germline values: CDR1 MNHEY, CDR2 SVGAGI. Trimming at V came to 1 base and at J to 9 bases, leaving 6 bases not matched to a gene. The CDR3 reads CASSYLTGGKGEQFF. As DNA, the CDR3 is TGTGCCAGCAGTTACTTGACAGGGGGCAAAGGTGAGCAGTTCTTC.

The chain carries TRBV6-2 or TRBV6-3 and TRBJ2-7; a weak D match, TRBD2 (5 bases). This CDR3 region has 16 residues. Germline V CDR1 and CDR2: MNHEY, SVGEGT. Trimming took off 5 bases at V and 1 base at J, with 18 bases between the two ends. The CDR3 sequence is CASSPELARWSYEQYF. CDR3 sequence (DNA): TGTGCCAGCAGTCCTGAGCTAGCTAGATGGTCCTACGAGCAGTACTTC.

Ten or more counts support this clone. The rearrangement uses TRBV12-3 or TRBV12-4 and TRBJ2-1; TRBD2 is a possible D gene (6 bases). The CDR3 totals 15 residues. V lost 6 bases to trimming and J lost 6 bases, with 18 bases between them. CDR3 amino acids: CASSQTKRAGNEQFF. The CDR3 DNA reads TGTGCCAGCAGCCAGACTAAGCGGGCCGGCAATGAGCAGTTCTTC.

Many counts were recorded for this clone. The J gene is TRBJ2-5, the V gene TRBV19; D is possibly TRBD2 (6 bases). In germline, CDR1 is LNHDA, CDR2 SQIVND (reference sequence). V gave up 7 bases and J gave up 5 bases, with 17 bases separating them. The CDR3 has 14 amino acids. The DNA for the CDR3 is TGTGCCAGTAATGAGGGAGGCGAGGTCGAGACCCAGTACTTC. Its protein product is CASNEGGEVETQYF.

About this clone itself: A much larger clone differs by one base, so this may be a read error. The chain has TRBV18 and TRBJ2-3, with D possibly TRBD2 on 5 matching bases. Trimming removed 6 bases from V and 5 bases from J, with 9 bases in between. The CDR3 has 12 residues. CDR1 and CDR2 (germline): KGHSH, LQKENI. CDR3 protein: CASSREGDTQYF. The DNA for the CDR3 is TGTGCCAGCTCCCGAGAGGGAGATACGCAGTATTTT.

This clone appeared a few times. The chain employs TRBV27 and TRBJ2-6; 8 bases agree with TRBD1. This CDR3 contains 17 residues. Germline assignment: CDR1 MNHEY and CDR2 SMNVEV (reference sequence). Trimming took 5 bases from V and 7 from J; bases not matched to a gene: 13. In DNA, the CDR3 is TGTGCCAGCAGTCCAAGGACAGGGCTCTCTTGCGCCAACGTCCTGACTTTC. Amino acids: CASSPRTGLSCANVLTF.

This clone has only a few counts. V gene TRBV6-2 or TRBV6-3 combines with J gene TRBJ2-1; 7 bases map to TRBD2. Germline loops: CDR1 MNHEY, CDR2 SVGEGT. The CDR3 contains 15 residues. With V trimmed by 5 bases and J by 7 bases, 11 bases remained unmatched. CDR3 nucleotide sequence: TGTGCCAGCAGTGCCCTCGTCGGGAGGAGAAATGAGCAGTTCTTC. Residues: CASSALVGRRNEQFF.

This clone was recorded many times. The chain links TRBV4-1 to TRBJ2-3; D unresolved. This CDR3 has 13 amino acids. The germline CDR1 and CDR2 sequences are MGHRA and YSYEKL. The V and J ends lost 1 base and 7 bases respectively, with 9 bases between them. The CDR3 region has the DNA TGCGCCAGCAGCCAAGGGTGGCAGAATACGCAGTATTTT. Encoded protein: CASSQGWQNTQYF.

This clone was counted at least ten times. The V and J genes are TRBV7-2 and TRBJ2-3; TRBD2 is a possible D gene (5 bases). CDR3 length: 14 residues. Germline V lookup: CDR1 SGHTA, CDR2 FQGNSA. V was pared by 5 bases and J by 6 bases, with 15 bases between. DNA of the CDR3: TGTGCCAGCAGCCGCACCGAGGGTTCCGATACGCAGTATTTT. This translates into CASSRTEGSDTQYF.

In this sample, this clone turned up a few times. The rearrangement joins TRBV7-2 to TRBJ2-5; 8 bases are shared with TRBD2. The CDR3 contains 13 residues. Trimming at V came to 5 bases and at J to 3 bases, leaving 2 bases not matched to a gene. Germline CDR1 SGHTA, CDR2 FQGNSA. The CDR3, as DNA: TGTGCCAGCAGCCGGGGGGGTGAAGAGACCCAGTACTTC. Its protein product is CASSRGGEETQYF.

This clone was observed at least ten times. The CDR3 is CASRGTVVAGELFF. The CDR3 DNA is TGTGCCAGCAGGGGGACGGTGGTAGCCGGGGAGCTGTTTTTT. The V and J genes are TRBV2 and TRBJ2-2; D may match TRBD1 or TRBD2 (5 bases each). The CDR3 loop spans 14 amino acids. Germline V lookup: CDR1 SNHLY, CDR2 FYNNEI. Trimming left V 6 bases short and J 6 bases short, with 14 bases between.

In this sample, this clone turned up many times. The chain's CDR3 is CASSSGIGVGSYEQYF. The CDR3 coding sequence is TGCGCCAGCAGCTCCGGAATCGGAGTAGGTTCCTACGAGCAGTACTTC. The gene calls are TRBV5-1 and TRBJ2-7; D not resolved. Per the germline V gene, CDR1 is SGHRS and CDR2 is YFSETQ. CDR3 length equals 16 residues. V was cut by 3 bases and J by 1 base, with 17 bases left in between.

The genes are TRBV6-2 or TRBV6-3 and TRBJ1-1; D call uncertain. Germline values: CDR1 MNHEY, CDR2 SVGEGT. Trimming cost V 2 bases and J 9 bases, with 16 bases left between them. The CDR3 totals 14 residues. CDR3 protein: CASSYDWTAAKAFF. CDR3 DNA: TGTGCCAGCAGTTACGATTGGACTGCTGCCAAAGCTTTCTTT.

The sample holds many counts of this clone. The J gene is TRBJ2-1, the V gene TRBV30, with D possibly matching TRBD2 (6 bases). CDR1 is GTSNPN, CDR2 SVGIG, per germline (reference sequence). CDR3 length: 16 residues. Trimming took off 0 bases at V and 10 bases at J, with 22 bases between the two ends. Here the CDR3 reads CAWSVLSRTTEGEQFF. The CDR3 DNA reads as TGTGCCTGGAGTGTACTTTCTAGGACTACCGAAGGGGAGCAGTTCTTC.